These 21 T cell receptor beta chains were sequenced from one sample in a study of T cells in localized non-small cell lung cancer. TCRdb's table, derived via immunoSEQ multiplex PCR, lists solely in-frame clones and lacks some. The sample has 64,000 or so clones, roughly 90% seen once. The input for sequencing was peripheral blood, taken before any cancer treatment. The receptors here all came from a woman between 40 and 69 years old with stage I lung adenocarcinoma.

The CDR3 here is CGVRQSNEQFF. The CDR3, as DNA: TGTGGAGTCCGACAGAGCAATGAGCAGTTCTTC. This chain joins TRBV6-7 and TRBJ2-1, with D perhaps TRBD1 (5 bases). TRBV6-7 is annotated as an ORF whose role is uncertain. There are 11 residues in the CDR3.

CDR3 nucleotides: TGTGCCAGCAGCGTCGGGGGACTAACCCACAATGAGCAGTTCTTC. It yields the protein CASSVGGLTHNEQFF. V usage is TRBV9 and J usage is TRBJ2-1; TRBD2 aligns across 7 bases. Germline CDR1 and CDR2: SGDLS and YYNGEE. CDR3 length: 15 residues. J was trimmed by 5 bases and V by 2 bases; bases with no gene match: 7. Full variable domain (outside the CDR3, taken from reference TRBV9 and TRBJ2-1): DSGVTQTPKHLITATGQRVTLRCSPRSGDLSVYWYQQSLDQGLQFLIQYYNGEERAKGNILERFSAQQFPDLHSELNLSSLELGDSALYFCASSVGGLTHNEQFFGPGTRLTVL.

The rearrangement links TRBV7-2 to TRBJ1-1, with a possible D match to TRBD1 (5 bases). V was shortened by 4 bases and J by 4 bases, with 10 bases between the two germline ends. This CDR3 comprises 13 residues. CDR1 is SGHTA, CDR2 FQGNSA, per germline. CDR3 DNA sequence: TGTGCCAGCAGCTCCGGGGGGGGCACTGAAGCTTTCTTT. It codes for CASSSGGGTEAFF.

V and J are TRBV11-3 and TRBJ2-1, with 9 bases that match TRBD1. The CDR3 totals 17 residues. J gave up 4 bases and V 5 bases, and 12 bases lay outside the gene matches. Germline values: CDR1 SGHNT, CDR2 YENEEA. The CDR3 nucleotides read TGTGCCAGCAGCGCGCCTCGTCCGGGACAGGGATACAATGAGCAGTTCTTC. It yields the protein CASSAPRPGQGYNEQFF.

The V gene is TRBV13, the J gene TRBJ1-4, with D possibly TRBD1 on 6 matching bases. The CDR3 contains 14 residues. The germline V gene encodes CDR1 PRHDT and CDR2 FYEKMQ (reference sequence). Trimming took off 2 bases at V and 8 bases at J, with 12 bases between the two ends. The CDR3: CASSLRQEGEKLFF. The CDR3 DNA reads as TGTGCCAGCAGCTTACGACAGGAAGGGGAAAAACTGTTTTTT.

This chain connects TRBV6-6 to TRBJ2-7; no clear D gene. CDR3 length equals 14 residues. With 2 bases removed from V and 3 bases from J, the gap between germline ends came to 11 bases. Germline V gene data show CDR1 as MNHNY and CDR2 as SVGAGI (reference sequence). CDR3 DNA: TGTGCCAGCAGTTACGGGCGCCACCTCTACGAGCAGTACTTC. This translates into CASSYGRHLYEQYF.

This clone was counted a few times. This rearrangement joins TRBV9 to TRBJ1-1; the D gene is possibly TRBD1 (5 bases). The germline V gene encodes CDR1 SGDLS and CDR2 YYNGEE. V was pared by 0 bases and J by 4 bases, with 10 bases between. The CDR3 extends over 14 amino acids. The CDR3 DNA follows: TGTGCCAGCAGCGTAGATGGGAGGGGCACTGAAGCTTTCTTT. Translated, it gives CASSVDGRGTEAFF. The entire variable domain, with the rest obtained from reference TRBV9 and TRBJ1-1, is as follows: DSGVTQTPKHLITATGQRVTLRCSPRSGDLSVYWYQQSLDQGLQFLIQYYNGEERAKGNILERFSAQQFPDLHSELNLSSLELGDSALYFCASSVDGRGTEAFFGQGTRLTVV.

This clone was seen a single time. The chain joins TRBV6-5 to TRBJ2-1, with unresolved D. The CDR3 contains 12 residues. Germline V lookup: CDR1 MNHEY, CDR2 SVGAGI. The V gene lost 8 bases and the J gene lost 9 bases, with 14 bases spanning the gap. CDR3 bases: TGTGCCAGCGCTTCTTATATGGGTGAGCAGTTCTTC. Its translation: CASASYMGEQFF.

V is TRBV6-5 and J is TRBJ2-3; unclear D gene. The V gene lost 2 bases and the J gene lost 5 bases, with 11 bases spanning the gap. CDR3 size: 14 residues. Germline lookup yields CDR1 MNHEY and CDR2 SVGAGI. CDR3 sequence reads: CASSYHDPGDTQYF. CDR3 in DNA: TGTGCCAGCAGTTACCACGACCCTGGAGATACGCAGTATTTT.

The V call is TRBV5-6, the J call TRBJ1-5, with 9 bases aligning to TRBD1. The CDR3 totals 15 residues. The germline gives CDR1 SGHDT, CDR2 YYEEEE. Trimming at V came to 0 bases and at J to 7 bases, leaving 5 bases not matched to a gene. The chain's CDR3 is CASSLGTGVGQPQHF. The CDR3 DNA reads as TGTGCCAGCAGCTTGGGGACAGGGGTAGGGCAGCCCCAGCATTTT. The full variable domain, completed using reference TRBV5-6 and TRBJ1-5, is DAGVTQSPTHLIKTRGQQVTLRCSPKSGHDTVSWYQQALGQGPQFIFQYYEEEERQRGNFPDRFSGHQFPNYSSELNVNALLLGDSALYLCASSLGTGVGQPQHFGDGTRLSIL.

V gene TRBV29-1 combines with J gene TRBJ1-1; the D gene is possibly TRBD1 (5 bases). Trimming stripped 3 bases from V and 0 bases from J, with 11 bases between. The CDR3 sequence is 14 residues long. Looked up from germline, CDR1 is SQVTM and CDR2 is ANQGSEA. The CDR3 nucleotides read TGCAGCGTTGAGCAGGGTACGTTGAACACTGAAGCTTTCTTT. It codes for CSVEQGTLNTEAFF.

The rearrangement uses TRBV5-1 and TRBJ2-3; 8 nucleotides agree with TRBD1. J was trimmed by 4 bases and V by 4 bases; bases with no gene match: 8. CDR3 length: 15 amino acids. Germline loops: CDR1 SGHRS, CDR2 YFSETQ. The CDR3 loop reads CASSLGDRGPDTQYF. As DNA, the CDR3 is TGCGCCAGCAGCCTGGGTGACAGGGGTCCAGATACGCAGTATTTT.

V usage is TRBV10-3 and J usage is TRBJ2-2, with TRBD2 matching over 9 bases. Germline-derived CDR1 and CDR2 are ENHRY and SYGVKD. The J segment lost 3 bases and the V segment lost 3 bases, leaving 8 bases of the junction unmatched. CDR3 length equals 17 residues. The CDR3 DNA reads TGTGCCATCAGTGAACCCTTGACTAGCGGAGACACCGGGGAGCTGTTTTTT. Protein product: CAISEPLTSGDTGELFF.

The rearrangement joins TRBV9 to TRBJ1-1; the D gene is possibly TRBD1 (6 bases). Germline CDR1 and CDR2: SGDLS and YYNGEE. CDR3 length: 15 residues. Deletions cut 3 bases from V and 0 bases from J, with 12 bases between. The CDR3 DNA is TGTGCCAGCAGCGGACCCGGGACACTGAACACTGAAGCTTTCTTT. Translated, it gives CASSGPGTLNTEAFF.

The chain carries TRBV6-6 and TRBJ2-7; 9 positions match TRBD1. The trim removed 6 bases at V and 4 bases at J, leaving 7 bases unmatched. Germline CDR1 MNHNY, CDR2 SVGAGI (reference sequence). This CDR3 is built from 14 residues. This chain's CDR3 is CASRTGQGSYEQYF. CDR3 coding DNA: TGTGCCAGCAGGACGGGACAGGGATCGTACGAGCAGTACTTC.

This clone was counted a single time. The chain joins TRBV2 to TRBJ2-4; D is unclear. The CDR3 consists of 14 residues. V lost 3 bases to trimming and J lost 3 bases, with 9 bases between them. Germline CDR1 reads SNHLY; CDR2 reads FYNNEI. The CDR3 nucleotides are TGTGCCAGCAGTGACTCGTGGGGCAAAAACATTCAGTACTTC. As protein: CASSDSWGKNIQYF.

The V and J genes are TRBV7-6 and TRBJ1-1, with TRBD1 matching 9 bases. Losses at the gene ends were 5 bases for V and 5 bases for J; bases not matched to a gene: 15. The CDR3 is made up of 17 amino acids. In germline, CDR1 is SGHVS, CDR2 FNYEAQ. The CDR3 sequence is CASSLNRGRMVRTEAFF. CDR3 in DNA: TGTGCCAGCAGCCTTAACAGGGGGCGGATGGTTAGAACTGAAGCTTTCTTT.

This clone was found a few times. The CDR3 DNA is TGTGCCAGCAGCCCGGGACAGGGGCTAAATTTAGCCAAAAACATTCAGTACTTC. Protein product: CASSPGQGLNLAKNIQYF. The chain joins TRBV27 to TRBJ2-4; TRBD1 matches at 10 bases. There are 18 residues in the CDR3. V shed 6 bases and J 0 bases; nucleotides not matched to a gene: 11. The germline gives CDR1 MNHEY, CDR2 SMNVEV (reference sequence).

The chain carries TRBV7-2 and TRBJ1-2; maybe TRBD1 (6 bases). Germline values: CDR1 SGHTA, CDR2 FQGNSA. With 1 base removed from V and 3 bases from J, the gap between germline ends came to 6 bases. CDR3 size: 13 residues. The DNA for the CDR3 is TGTGCCAGCAGCTTAGGGGGGCACTATGGCTACACCTTC. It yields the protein CASSLGGHYGYTF.

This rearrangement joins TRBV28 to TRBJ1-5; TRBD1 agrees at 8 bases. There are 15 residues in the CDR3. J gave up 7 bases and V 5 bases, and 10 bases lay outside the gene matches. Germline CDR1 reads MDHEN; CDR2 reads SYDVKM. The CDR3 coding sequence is TGTGCCAGCAGTCTCGGACAGGGAGTAAGACAGCCCCAGCATTTT. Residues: CASSLGQGVRQPQHF. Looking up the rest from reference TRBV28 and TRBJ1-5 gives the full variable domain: DVKVTQSSRYLVKRTGEKVFLECVQDMDHENMFWYRQDPGLGLRLIYFSYDVKMKEKGDIPEGYSVSREKKERFSLILESASTNQTSMYLCASSLGQGVRQPQHFGDGTRLSIL.

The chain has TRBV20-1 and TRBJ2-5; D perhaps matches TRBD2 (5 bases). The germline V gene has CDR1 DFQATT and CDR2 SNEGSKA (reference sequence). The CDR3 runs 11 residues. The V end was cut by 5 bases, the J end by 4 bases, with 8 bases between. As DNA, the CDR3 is TGCAGTGCTGGACTGGGAGAGACCCAGTACTTC. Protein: CSAGLGETQYF.